The present T cell receptor (beta chain) was sequenced within a study of OX40 agonist ivuxolimab in advanced cancers. V was pared by 3 bases and J by 6 bases, with 12 bases between. Germline lookup yields CDR1 KGHSH and CDR2 LQKENI. The CDR3 has 13 residues. Measured with immunoSEQ multiplex PCR; TCRdb has only the in-frame clones, and not every one. The profile shows 60,000 to 65,000 clones, 85% to 90% of them singletons. This chain uses TRBV18 with TRBJ2-7; the D gene is possibly TRBD1 (6 bases). The clonotype was recovered from an adult with an advanced solid tumor such as melanoma, head and neck, liver or kidney cancer. Here the sequenced sample was CD4+ or CD8+ T cells sorted from blood, taken in a trial of the OX40 agonist ivuxolimab. CDR3 loop: CASSPRRGGEQYF. DNA for the CDR3: TGTGCCAGCTCACCTCGTCGAGGGGGCGAGCAGTACTTC.